The 23 T cell receptor beta chains below were found in one sample sequenced in a study of cytomegalovirus exposure and HLA in healthy donors. The PCR had 60 Vbeta and 13 Jbeta primers. Data came from immunoSEQ multiplex PCR; TCRdb stores just in-frame clones and leaves some out. The top ten hold roughly 4% of the sample, which has some 60,000 clones, 75% to 85% seen once. Material for sequencing was PBMCs. Receptors were obtained from a woman aged 35 to 49 in good health and CMV-seronegative.

For this clone: The sample contains more than one DNA sequence encoding this CDR3. J is TRBJ2-1 and V is TRBV27; 10 bases are a match to TRBD2. V gave up 3 bases and J gave up 6 bases; unmatched junction bases: 5. The V gene's germline CDR1 is MNHEY and CDR2 SMNVEV (reference sequence). The CDR3 has 15 amino acids. The CDR3 DNA reads as TGTGCCAGCAGTTTGGGGGCTAGCGGGAGCAATGAGCAGTTCTTC. Translation: CASSLGASGSNEQFF.

The chain links TRBV5-1 to TRBJ2-1; 7 nucleotides line up with TRBD1. Germline trimming cut 6 bases from V and 1 base from J; bases unmatched to any gene: 7. CDR1 and CDR2 (germline): SGHRS, YFSETQ. The CDR3 sequence is 15 residues long. This CDR3 is CASNQEQGSYNEQFF. The CDR3 nucleotides read TGCGCCAGCAATCAGGAACAGGGGTCCTACAATGAGCAGTTCTTC.

This clone has a single count. The chain employs TRBV11-2 and TRBJ1-4; D unclear. The germline gives CDR1 SGHAT, CDR2 FQNNGV. This CDR3 contains 19 residues. Trimming shortened V by 4 bases and J by 5 bases, and 26 bases separated the two germline ends. CDR3 amino acids: CASSSTPRHITVGNEKLFF. In nucleotides, the CDR3 is TGTGCCAGCAGCTCAACCCCTCGGCACATCACGGTGGGCAATGAAAAACTGTTTTTT.

The chain recombines TRBV14 with TRBJ1-2, with 8 positions matching TRBD1. In germline, CDR1 is SGHDN, CDR2 FVKESK. Unmatched junction bases numbered 6, after V lost 1 base and J lost 5 bases. This CDR3 is 15 amino acids long. The CDR3 sequence is CASSQGTGSHYGYTF. The DNA for the CDR3 is TGTGCCAGCAGCCAAGGGACAGGGAGTCATTATGGCTACACCTTC.

The CDR3 DNA is TGTGCCAGCATGGGACTAGCGGGAGGTTCCTACGAGCAGTACTTC. Residues: CASMGLAGGSYEQYF. The chain joins TRBV6-1 to TRBJ2-7; 15 nucleotides match TRBD2. CDR3 length: 15 amino acids. Germline V gene lookup returns CDR1 MNHNS and CDR2 SASEGT. V lost 7 bases, J lost 1 base, and 2 bases stayed unmatched.

The J gene is TRBJ1-1, the V gene TRBV7-3; no firm D call. Between the trimmed V and J ends, which lost 5 bases and 0 bases, there was a span of 16 bases. Germline V gene data show CDR1 as SGHTA and CDR2 as FQGTGA. The CDR3 has 16 residues. The CDR3 loop reads CASSPLPGSMNTEAFF. In DNA, the CDR3 is TGTGCCAGCAGCCCTCTCCCGGGAAGCATGAACACTGAAGCTTTCTTT.

The chain employs TRBV27 and TRBJ1-2, with no clear D. The CDR3 has 13 residues. Germline lookup yields CDR1 MNHEY and CDR2 SMNVEV (reference sequence). The V gene lost 1 base and the J gene lost 4 bases, with 7 bases spanning the gap. In DNA, the CDR3 is TGTGCCAGCAGTTTATACGGGGTCTATGGCTACACCTTC. Its protein is CASSLYGVYGYTF.

This clone was observed once. V is TRBV4-2 and J is TRBJ2-1; 7 bases map to TRBD1. V trimming: 1 base; J trimming: 4 bases; junction bases outside the gene matches: 4. The germline CDR1 and CDR2 sequences are LGHNA and YNFKEQ. The CDR3 runs to 15 residues. In DNA, the CDR3 is TGTGCCAGCAGCCAAGGCCGGGACAGTTACAATGAGCAGTTCTTC. Translating gives CASSQGRDSYNEQFF.

The chain employs TRBV27 and TRBJ2-2; 14 bases fit TRBD2. Losses at the gene ends were 4 bases for V and 8 bases for J; bases not matched to a gene: 9. CDR1 and CDR2 from the germline V gene are MNHEY and SMNVEV (reference sequence). The CDR3 runs to 17 residues. CDR3 sequence reads: CASSSPGLAGVGGELFF. CDR3 bases: TGTGCCAGCAGTTCCCCGGGACTAGCGGGAGTTGGTGGGGAGCTGTTTTTT.

This rearrangement joins TRBV5-1 to TRBJ2-3; D possibly corresponds to TRBD2 (6 bases). Germline CDR1 SGHRS, CDR2 YFSETQ. Trimming stripped 6 bases from V and 3 bases from J, with 14 bases between. The CDR3 consists of 14 residues. The chain's CDR3 is CASKTGVLTDTQYF. Written as DNA, the CDR3 is TGCGCCAGCAAGACGGGAGTTTTAACAGATACGCAGTATTTT. The whole variable domain, filled in from reference TRBV5-1 and TRBJ2-3, reads KAGVTQTPRYLIKTRGQQVTLSCSPISGHRSVSWYQQTPGQGLQFLFEYFSETQRNKGNFPGRFSGRQFSNSRSEMNVSTLELGDSALYLCASKTGVLTDTQYFGPGTRLTVL.

The chain is built from TRBV28 and TRBJ2-7; 9 bases align to TRBD2. Looked up from germline, CDR1 is MDHEN and CDR2 is SYDVKM. CDR3 size: 15 residues. Germline trimming cut 6 bases from V and 4 bases from J; bases unmatched to any gene: 10. The CDR3 is CASSPFPAGGYEQYF. The CDR3 nucleotides read TGTGCCAGCAGCCCCTTCCCAGCGGGAGGTTACGAGCAGTACTTC. The variable domain in full, with the rest retrieved from reference TRBV28 and TRBJ2-7, is DVKVTQSSRYLVKRTGEKVFLECVQDMDHENMFWYRQDPGLGLRLIYFSYDVKMKEKGDIPEGYSVSREKKERFSLILESASTNQTSMYLCASSPFPAGGYEQYFGPGTRLTVT.

This clone was seen a handful of times. V is TRBV6-6 and J is TRBJ1-1, with 7 bases that match TRBD1. Germline V gives CDR1 MNHNY, CDR2 SVGAGI (reference sequence). The CDR3 runs to 13 residues. V gave up 7 bases and J gave up 5 bases; unmatched junction bases: 7. CDR3 sequence (DNA): TGTGCCAGCATCGACCAGGGGGTTACTGAAGCTTTCTTT. Its translation is CASIDQGVTEAFF.

This clone has more than one count but fewer than ten. The V and J genes are TRBV6-6 and TRBJ1-1, with D unclear. Trimming removed 7 bases from V and 1 base from J, with 13 bases in between. Germline-derived CDR1 and CDR2 are MNHNY and SVGAGI (reference sequence). CDR3 size: 14 residues. The DNA for the CDR3 is TGTGCCAGCACGCGGATCAACAAGAACACTGAAGCTTTCTTT. Translating gives CASTRINKNTEAFF.

CDR3 sequence reads: CASSSPWDSPKQYF. CDR3 sequence (DNA): TGTGCCAGCAGCAGCCCTTGGGACAGCCCTAAGCAGTACTTC. V is TRBV28 and J is TRBJ2-7; TRBD1 matches 7 bases. The junction had 13 bases not matched to a gene; V was cut back by 6 bases and J by 8 bases. Germline CDR1 is MDHEN and CDR2 is SYDVKM. This CDR3 comprises 14 residues.

A single count supports this clone. This chain connects TRBV18 to TRBJ2-1; D uncertain. V lost 3 bases to trimming and J lost 5 bases, with 2 bases between them. Germline loops: CDR1 KGHSH, CDR2 LQKENI. This CDR3 is 11 amino acids long. The CDR3 DNA follows: TGTGCCAGCTCACCCAACAATGAGCAGTTCTTC. Translation: CASSPNNEQFF. The whole variable domain, filled in from reference TRBV18 and TRBJ2-1, reads NAGVMQNPRHLVRRRGQEARLRCSPMKGHSHVYWYRQLPEEGLKFMVYLQKENIIDESGMPKERFSAEFPKEGPSILRIQQVVRGDSAAYFCASSPNNEQFFGPGTRLTVL.

The chain is built from TRBV7-3 and TRBJ2-4, with 10 bases matching TRBD2. This CDR3 contains 15 residues. CDR1 and CDR2 from the germline V gene are SGHTA and FQGTGA. The V segment lost 2 bases and the J segment 8 bases; nucleotides outside the gene matches: 6. Here the CDR3 reads CASSLQTSGMDIQYF. The CDR3 nucleotides are TGTGCCAGCAGCTTACAAACTAGCGGGATGGACATTCAGTACTTC.

This chain links TRBV6-5 with TRBJ2-1; 7 nucleotides match TRBD2. Per germline, CDR1 MNHEY and CDR2 SVGAGI. This CDR3 is built from 16 residues. Losses at the gene ends were 4 bases for V and 4 bases for J; bases not matched to a gene: 10. The CDR3 bases are TGTGCCAGCAGTTCCCGGCTGGGCGGGGGATACAATGAGCAGTTCTTC. As protein: CASSSRLGGGYNEQFF.

There are a few counts of this clone. The genes are TRBV10-1 and TRBJ2-7; 10 bases are shared with TRBD2. This CDR3 is built from 14 residues. The V segment lost 8 bases and the J segment 6 bases; nucleotides outside the gene matches: 10. Germline V gene sequence: CDR1 WNHNN, CDR2 SYGVQD (reference sequence). The CDR3 region has the DNA TGCGCCAGCGCAGCCGGGACTAGCGTTAGCGAGCAGTACTTC. As protein: CASAAGTSVSEQYF.

This clone was seen a handful of times. The chain joins TRBV4-3 to TRBJ2-2; 10 bases map to TRBD2. Per the germline V gene, CDR1 is LGHNA and CDR2 is YSLEER. Trimming at V came to 1 base and at J to 2 bases, leaving 4 bases not matched to a gene. The CDR3 runs 17 residues. The CDR3 DNA reads TGCGCCAGCAGCCAAGGAGCTAGCGGGAGTAACACCGGGGAGCTGTTTTTT. Amino acids: CASSQGASGSNTGELFF.

A single count supports this clone. The rearrangement uses TRBV5-6 and TRBJ2-3; the D gene is possibly TRBD2 (6 bases). The V gene's germline CDR1 is SGHDT and CDR2 YYEEEE. V gave up 4 bases and J gave up 6 bases, with 24 bases separating them. CDR3 length equals 17 residues. The CDR3 region is CASSPQPGTPTSDTQYF. CDR3 nucleotide sequence: TGTGCCAGCAGCCCCCAGCCCGGGACTCCTACTTCGGATACGCAGTATTTT.

J is TRBJ2-3 and V is TRBV28; TRBD2 is a possible D gene (6 bases). The CDR3 is 12 residues long. Trimming pared 5 bases from V and 3 bases from J, leaving 6 bases between. Looked up from germline, CDR1 is MDHEN and CDR2 is SYDVKM. CDR3 sequence (DNA): TGTGCCAGCAGTCTAGCGACAGATACGCAGTATTTT. It translates to CASSLATDTQYF.

The chain recombines TRBV19 with TRBJ1-5; TRBD1 aligns across 7 bases. J gave up 5 bases and V 4 bases, and 11 bases lay outside the gene matches. Germline V gene data show CDR1 as LNHDA and CDR2 as SQIVND (reference sequence). The CDR3 contains 16 residues. In DNA, the CDR3 is TGTGCCAGTAGTACCTTAGGGACAGCTTCTTATCAGCCCCAGCATTTT. It is translated as CASSTLGTASYQPQHF.

This chain links TRBV10-3 with TRBJ2-3; TRBD2 matches at 12 bases. Trimming took 2 bases from V and 6 from J; bases not matched to a gene: 0. CDR1 ENHRY and CDR2 SYGVKD come from the germline V gene. The CDR3 has 14 residues. The CDR3: CAISEGLAGDTQYF. In nucleotides, the CDR3 is TGTGCCATCAGTGAGGGACTAGCGGGGGATACGCAGTATTTT.